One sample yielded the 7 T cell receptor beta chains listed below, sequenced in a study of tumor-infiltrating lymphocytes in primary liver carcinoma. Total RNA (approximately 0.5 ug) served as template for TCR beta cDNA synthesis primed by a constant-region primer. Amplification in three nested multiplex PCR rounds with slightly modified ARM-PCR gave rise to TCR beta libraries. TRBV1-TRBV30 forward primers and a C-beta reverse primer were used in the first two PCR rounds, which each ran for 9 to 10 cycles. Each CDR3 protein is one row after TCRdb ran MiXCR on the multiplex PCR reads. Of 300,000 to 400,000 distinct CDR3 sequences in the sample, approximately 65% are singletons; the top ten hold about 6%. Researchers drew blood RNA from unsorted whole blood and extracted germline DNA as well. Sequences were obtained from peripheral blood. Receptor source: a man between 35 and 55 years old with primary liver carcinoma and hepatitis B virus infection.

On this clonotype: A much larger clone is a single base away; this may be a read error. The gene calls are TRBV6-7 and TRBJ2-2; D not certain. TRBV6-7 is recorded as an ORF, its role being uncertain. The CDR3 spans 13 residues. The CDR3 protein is CEVRGITTGELFF. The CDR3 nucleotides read TGTGAAGTTAGAGGAATTACCACCGGGGAGCTGTTTTTT.

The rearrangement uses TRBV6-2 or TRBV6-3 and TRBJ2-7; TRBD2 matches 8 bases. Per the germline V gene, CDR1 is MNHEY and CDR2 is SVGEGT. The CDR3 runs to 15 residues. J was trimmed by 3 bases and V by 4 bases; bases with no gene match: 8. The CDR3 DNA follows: TGTGCCAGCAGTTCCGCAGGAGCGGGGGACTACGAGCAGTACTTC. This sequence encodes CASSSAGAGDYEQYF.

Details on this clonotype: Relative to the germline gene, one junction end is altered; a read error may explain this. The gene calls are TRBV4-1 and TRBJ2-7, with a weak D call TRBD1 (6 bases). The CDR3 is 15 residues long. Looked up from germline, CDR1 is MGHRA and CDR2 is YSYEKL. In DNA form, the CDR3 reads TGCGCCATCAGCCGCCCGCAGGGGCGTATCTACGAGCAGTACTTC. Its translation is CAISRPQGRIYEQYF.

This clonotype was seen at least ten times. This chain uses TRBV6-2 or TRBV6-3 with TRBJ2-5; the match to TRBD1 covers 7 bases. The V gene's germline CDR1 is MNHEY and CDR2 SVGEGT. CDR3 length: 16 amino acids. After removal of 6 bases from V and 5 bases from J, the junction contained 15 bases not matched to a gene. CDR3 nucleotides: TGTGCCAGCAGCCTCCTTGGGACAGTCGTTGTGGAGACCCAGTACTTC. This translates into CASSLLGTVVVETQYF.

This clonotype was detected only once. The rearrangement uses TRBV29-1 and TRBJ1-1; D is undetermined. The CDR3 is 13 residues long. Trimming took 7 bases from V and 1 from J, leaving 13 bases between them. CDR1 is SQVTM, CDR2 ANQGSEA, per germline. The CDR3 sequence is CSATVGGNTEAFF. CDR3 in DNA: TGCAGCGCCACGGTGGGCGGGAACACTGAAGCTTTCTTT.

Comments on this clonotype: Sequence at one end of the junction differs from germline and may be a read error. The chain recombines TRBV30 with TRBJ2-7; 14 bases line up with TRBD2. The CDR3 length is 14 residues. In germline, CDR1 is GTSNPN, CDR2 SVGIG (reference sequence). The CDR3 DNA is TGTGCCCGGAGGGGACTAGCGGGAGTATACGAGCAGTACTTC. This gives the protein CARRGLAGVYEQYF.

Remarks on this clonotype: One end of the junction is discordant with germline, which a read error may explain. The DNA of the CDR3 is TGTACCAGCAACTCCCAAGGTTTCGGTAGCTCCTATAATTCACCCCTCCACTTT. This translates into CTSNSQGFGSSYNSPLHF. The V gene is TRBV11-2, the J gene TRBJ1-6, with D hard to call. This CDR3 is 18 amino acids long. CDR1 is SGHAT and CDR2 is FQNNGV in the germline V gene.